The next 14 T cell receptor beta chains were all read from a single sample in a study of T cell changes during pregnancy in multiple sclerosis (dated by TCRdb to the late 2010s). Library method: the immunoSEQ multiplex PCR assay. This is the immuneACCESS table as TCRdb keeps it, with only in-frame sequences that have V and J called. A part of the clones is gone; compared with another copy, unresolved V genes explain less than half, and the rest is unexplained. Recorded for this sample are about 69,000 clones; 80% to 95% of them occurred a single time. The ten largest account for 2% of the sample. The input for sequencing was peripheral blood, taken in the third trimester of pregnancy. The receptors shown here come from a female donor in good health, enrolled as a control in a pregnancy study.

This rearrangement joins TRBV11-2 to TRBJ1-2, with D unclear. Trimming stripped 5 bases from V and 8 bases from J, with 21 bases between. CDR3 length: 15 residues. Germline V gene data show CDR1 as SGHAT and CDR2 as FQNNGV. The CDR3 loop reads CASSPTSGILVGYTF. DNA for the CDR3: TGTGCCAGCAGCCCCACAAGCGGCATCCTAGTGGGCTACACCTTC.

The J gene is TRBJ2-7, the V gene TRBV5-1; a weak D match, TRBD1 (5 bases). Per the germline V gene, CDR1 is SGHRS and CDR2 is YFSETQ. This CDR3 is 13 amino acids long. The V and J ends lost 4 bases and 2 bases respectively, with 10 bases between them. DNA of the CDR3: TGCGCCAGCAGCACCACAGGTACCTACGAGCAGTACTTC. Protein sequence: CASSTTGTYEQYF.

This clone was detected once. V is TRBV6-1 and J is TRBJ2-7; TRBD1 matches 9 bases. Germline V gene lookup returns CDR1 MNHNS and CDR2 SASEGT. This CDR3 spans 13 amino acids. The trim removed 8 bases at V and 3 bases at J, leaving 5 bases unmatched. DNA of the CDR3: TGTGCCAGCGGTCGGGACAGGGACTACGAGCAGTACTTC. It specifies CASGRDRDYEQYF.

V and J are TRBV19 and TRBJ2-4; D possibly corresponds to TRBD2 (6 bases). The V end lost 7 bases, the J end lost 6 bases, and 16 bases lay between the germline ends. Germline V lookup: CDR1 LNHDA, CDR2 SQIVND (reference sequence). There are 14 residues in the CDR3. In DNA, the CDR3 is TGTGCCAGTAATATCGGGCGGGGCTCAAACATTCAGTACTTC. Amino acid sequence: CASNIGRGSNIQYF.

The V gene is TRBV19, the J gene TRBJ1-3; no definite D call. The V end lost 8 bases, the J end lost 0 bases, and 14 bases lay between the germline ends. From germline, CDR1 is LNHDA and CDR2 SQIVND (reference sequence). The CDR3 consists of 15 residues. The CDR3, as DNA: TGTGCCAGTTGTTACGGTTCCTCCTCTGGAAACACCATATATTTT. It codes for CASCYGSSSGNTIYF.

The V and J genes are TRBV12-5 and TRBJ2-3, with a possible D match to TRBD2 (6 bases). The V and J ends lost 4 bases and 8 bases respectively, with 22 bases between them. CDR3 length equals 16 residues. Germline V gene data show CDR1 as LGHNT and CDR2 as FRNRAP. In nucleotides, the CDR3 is TGTGCTAGTGGTTCGACGGACTACCCCAAGCAGGGTACGCAGTATTTT. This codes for CASGSTDYPKQGTQYF.

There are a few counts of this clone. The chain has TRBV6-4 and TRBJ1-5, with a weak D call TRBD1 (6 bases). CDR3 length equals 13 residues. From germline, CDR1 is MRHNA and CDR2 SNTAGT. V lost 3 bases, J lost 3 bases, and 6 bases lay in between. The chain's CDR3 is CASSEGANQPQHF. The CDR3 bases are TGTGCCAGCAGTGAGGGGGCCAATCAGCCCCAGCATTTT.

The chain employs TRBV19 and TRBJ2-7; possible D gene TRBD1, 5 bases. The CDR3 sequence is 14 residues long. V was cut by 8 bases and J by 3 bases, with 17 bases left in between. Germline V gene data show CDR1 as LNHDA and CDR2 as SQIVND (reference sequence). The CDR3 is CASARGAPGYEQYF. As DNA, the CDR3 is TGTGCCAGTGCAAGGGGCGCCCCAGGCTACGAGCAGTACTTC.

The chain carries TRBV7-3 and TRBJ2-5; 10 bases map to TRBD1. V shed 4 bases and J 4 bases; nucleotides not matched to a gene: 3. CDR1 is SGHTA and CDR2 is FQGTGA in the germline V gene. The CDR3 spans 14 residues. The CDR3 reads CASSSTGGSETQYF. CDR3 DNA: TGTGCCAGCAGCTCGACAGGGGGCTCAGAGACCCAGTACTTC.

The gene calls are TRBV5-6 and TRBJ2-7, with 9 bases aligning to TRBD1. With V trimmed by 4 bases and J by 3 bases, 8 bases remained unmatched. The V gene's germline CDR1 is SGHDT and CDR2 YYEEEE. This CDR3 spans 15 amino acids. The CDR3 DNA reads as TGTGCCAGCAGCCCTCAACAGGGGGCGTACTACGAGCAGTACTTC. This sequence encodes CASSPQQGAYYEQYF.

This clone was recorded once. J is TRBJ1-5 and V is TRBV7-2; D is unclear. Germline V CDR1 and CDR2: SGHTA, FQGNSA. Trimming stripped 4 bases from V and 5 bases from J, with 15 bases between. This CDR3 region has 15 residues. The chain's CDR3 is CASSSTSGSYQPQHF. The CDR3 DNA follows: TGTGCCAGCAGCTCAACTTCAGGTAGTTATCAGCCCCAGCATTTT.

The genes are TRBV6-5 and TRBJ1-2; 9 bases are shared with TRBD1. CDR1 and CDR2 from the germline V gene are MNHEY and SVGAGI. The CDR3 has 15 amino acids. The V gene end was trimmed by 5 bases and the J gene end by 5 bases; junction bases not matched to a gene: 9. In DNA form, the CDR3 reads TGTGCCAGCAGTACGCCCGGGACAGGGATGTATGGCTACACCTTC. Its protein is CASSTPGTGMYGYTF.

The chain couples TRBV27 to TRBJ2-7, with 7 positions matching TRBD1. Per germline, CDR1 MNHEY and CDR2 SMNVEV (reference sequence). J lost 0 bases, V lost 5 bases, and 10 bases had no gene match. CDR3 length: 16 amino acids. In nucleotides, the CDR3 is TGTGCCAGCAGTCGAGGGGGCAGGGTGAGCTCCTACGAGCAGTACTTC. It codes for CASSRGGRVSSYEQYF.

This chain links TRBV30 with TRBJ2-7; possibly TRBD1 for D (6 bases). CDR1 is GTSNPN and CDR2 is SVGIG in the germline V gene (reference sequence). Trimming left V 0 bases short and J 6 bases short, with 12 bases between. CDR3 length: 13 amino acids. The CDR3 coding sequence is TGTGCCTGGAGTGTTTTAGGGGGTGGCGAGCAGTACTTC. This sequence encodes CAWSVLGGGEQYF.